A selection of T cell receptor beta chains follows, all from one sample in a study of CD8+CD57+ T cells in acquired aplastic anemia. From the reads, TCRdb called clonotypes with MiXCR, one entry per CDR3 protein. The table has over 150,000 distinct CDR3 sequences, about 48% seen once; the top ten hold 12%. Material: sorted CD4+, CD8+, or CD8+CD57+ T cells (not recorded which) from PBMCs. All receptors come from a human donor with aplastic anemia. CDR3s include the opening cysteine and the closing phenylalanine or tryptophan. D genes are given only for firm matches. Size values are once, few and many counts, or a class for expanded clones, and some rows have none.

size	V	D	J	CDR3	DNA
-	TRBV7-9	-	TRBJ1-3	CASSLGPRAIYF	TGTGCCAGCAGCTTGGGTCCCAGGGCCATATATTTT
-	TRBV3-1	-	TRBJ2-3	CASSQDLGWDDTQYF	TGTGCCAGCAGCCAAGATCTCGGCTGGGATGATACGCAGTATTTT
many	TRBV6-4	TRBD1	TRBJ2-2	CASSVQGDTGELFF	TGTGCCAGCAGTGTACAGGGGGACACCGGGGAGCTGTTTTTT
-	TRBV10-3	-	TRBJ2-7	CAISETGSEGGEQYF	TGTGCCATCAGTGAAACCGGGTCAGAGGGGGGCGAGCAGTACTTC
many	TRBV5-5	-	TRBJ1-5	CASSLAGGGQPQHF	TGTGCCAGCAGCTTGGCGGGGGGTGGTCAGCCCCAGCATTTT
-	TRBV2	TRBD1	TRBJ1-6	CASSGTGGDNSPLHF	TGTGCCAGCAGCGGGACAGGGGGGGATAATTCACCCCTCCACTTT
-	TRBV2	-	TRBJ1-6	CASSESYNSPLHF	TGTGCCAGCAGTGAAAGTTATAATTCACCCCTCCACTTT
many	TRBV5-1	TRBD1	TRBJ2-7	CASSDGTGGDEQYF	TGCGCCAGCAGCGATGGGACAGGAGGCGACGAGCAGTACTTC
-	TRBV10-3	TRBD2	TRBJ2-5	CATTSSGVETQYF	TGTGCCACTACTTCTAGCGGGGTGGAGACCCAGTACTTC
many	TRBV5-5	-	TRBJ2-3	CASGETGYDIDTQYF	TGTGCCAGCGGAGAAACAGGGTATGATATAGATACGCAGTATTTT
-	TRBV20-1	-	TRBJ2-1	CSAKSWGNEQFF	TGCAGTGCAAAAAGCTGGGGGAATGAGCAGTTCTTC
many	TRBV9	-	TRBJ1-1	CASSVGQILSMNTEAFF	TGTGCCAGCAGCGTAGGACAGATACTTTCCATGAACACTGAAGCTTTCTTT
-	TRBV2	-	TRBJ2-7	CASSIPIYEQCF	TGCGCCAGCAGCATACCGATCTACGAGCAGTGCTTC
-	TRBV12-3/TRBV12-4	-	TRBJ1-6	CASSLFGDSPLHF	TGTGCCAGCAGTTTGTTCGGGGATTCACCCCTCCACTTT
-	TRBV10-3	-	TRBJ1-6	CAISALSGDNSPLHF	TGTGCCATCAGTGCCTTGTCCGGAGATAATTCACCCCTCCACTTT
-	TRBV7-3	TRBD1	TRBJ1-6	CASSAGTGMNDSPLHF	TGTGCCAGCAGCGCCGGGACAGGGATGAACGATTCACCCCTCCACTTT